These 8 T cell receptor beta chains were all obtained from the same sample, sequenced in a study of control samples from healthy donors and cancer patients. Generated by immunoSEQ multiplex PCR, the TCRdb table keeps only in-frame clones and is missing some. The sample includes tens of thousands of clones, 79% seen only once; the top ten take roughly a fifth. Sequencing was performed on PBMCs. These receptors were taken from a man aged 55-75 years with head and neck cancer.

The CDR3 region is CAWSDPSWNSYGYTF. DNA for the CDR3: TGTGCCTGGAGTGATCCCTCATGGAACTCCTATGGCTACACCTTC. The genes are TRBV30 and TRBJ1-2; D gene ambiguous. Germline CDR1 GTSNPN, CDR2 SVGIG (reference sequence). The CDR3 has 15 residues. With 1 base removed from V and 4 bases from J, the gap between germline ends came to 16 bases.

This rearrangement joins TRBV5-5 to TRBJ2-6; TRBD2 agrees at 10 bases. This CDR3 region has 18 residues. The junction had 8 bases not matched to a gene; V was cut back by 4 bases and J by 1 base. CDR1 and CDR2 (germline): SGHKS, YYEKEE (reference sequence). In nucleotides, the CDR3 is TGTGCCAGCAGCCCCTTCGGGACTAGCGAGTCTGGGGCCAACGTCCTGACTTTC. Encoded protein: CASSPFGTSESGANVLTF.

The rearrangement joins TRBV5-1 to TRBJ2-3; 8 bases match TRBD1. CDR3 length: 15 residues. V dropped 0 bases and J dropped 6; count of bases not matched to a gene: 6. CDR1 and CDR2 (germline): SGHRS, YFSETQ. This CDR3 is CASSLGRGPSDTQYF. CDR3 bases: TGCGCCAGCAGCTTGGGCAGGGGGCCATCGGATACGCAGTATTTT.

The chain is built from TRBV7-2 and TRBJ2-1; TRBD2 matches at 7 bases. V was pared by 4 bases and J by 8 bases, with 5 bases of the junction left unmatched. CDR3 length: 13 amino acids. Germline CDR1 is SGHTA and CDR2 is FQGNSA. CDR3: CASSSGTNYEQFF. In DNA, the CDR3 is TGTGCCAGCAGCTCTGGGACTAATTATGAGCAGTTCTTC.

The CDR3 sequence: CASSFPGLAGVREQFF. The CDR3 DNA reads TGTGCCAGCAGCTTTCCGGGACTAGCGGGAGTTCGTGAGCAGTTCTTC. The V call is TRBV7-9, the J call TRBJ2-1; TRBD2 matches at 14 bases. In germline, CDR1 is SEHNR, CDR2 FQNEAQ (reference sequence). V lost 3 bases and J lost 9; bases outside the gene matches: 7. The CDR3 is 16 amino acids.

The rearrangement uses TRBV5-6 and TRBJ1-6; D remains ambiguous. Germline loops: CDR1 SGHDT, CDR2 YYEEEE. Trimming removed 8 bases at V and 0 bases at J, with 12 bases between. The CDR3 sequence is 15 residues long. Here the CDR3 DNA reads TGTGCCAGTACCCGGCGGAACTCCTATAATTCACCCCTCCACTTT. It codes for CASTRRNSYNSPLHF.

This chain joins TRBV5-6 and TRBJ1-1; D might be TRBD1 (5 bases). The CDR3 spans 14 residues. V lost 6 bases, J lost 1 base, and 13 bases lay in between. Per germline, CDR1 SGHDT and CDR2 YYEEEE. The CDR3 DNA reads as TGTGCCAGCATCGTAGGGGCCGGGAACACTGAAGCTTTCTTT. Its translation is CASIVGAGNTEAFF.

This clone was picked up one time. The chain is built from TRBV12-3 or TRBV12-4 and TRBJ1-1; D might be TRBD1 (5 bases). The CDR3 is 12 amino acids. Trimming left V 2 bases short and J 10 bases short, with 11 bases between. The CDR3 bases are TGTGCCAGCAGTTTATCAGGGTCAGGAGCTTTCTTT. This sequence encodes CASSLSGSGAFF.